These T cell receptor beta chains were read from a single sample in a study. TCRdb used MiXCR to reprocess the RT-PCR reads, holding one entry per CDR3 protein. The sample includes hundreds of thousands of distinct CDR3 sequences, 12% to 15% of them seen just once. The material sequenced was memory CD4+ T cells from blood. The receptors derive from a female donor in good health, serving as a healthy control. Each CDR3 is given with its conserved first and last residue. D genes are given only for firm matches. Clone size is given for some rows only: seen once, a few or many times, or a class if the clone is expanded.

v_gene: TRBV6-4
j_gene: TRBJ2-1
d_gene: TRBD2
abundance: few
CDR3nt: TGTGCCAGCAGTGTATCTAGCGGGAGCTCCTACAATGAGCAGTTCTTC
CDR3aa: CASSVSSGSSYNEQFF

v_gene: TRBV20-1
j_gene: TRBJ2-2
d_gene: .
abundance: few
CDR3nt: TGCAGTGCGCCCGACTATGCGAACACCGGGGAGCTGTTTTTT
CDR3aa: CSAPDYANTGELFF

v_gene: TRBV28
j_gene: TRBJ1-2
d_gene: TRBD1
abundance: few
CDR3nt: TGTGCCAGCAGTGACACGCCGGGACAGGCCCTTAACTATGGCTACACCTTC
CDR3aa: CASSDTPGQALNYGYTF

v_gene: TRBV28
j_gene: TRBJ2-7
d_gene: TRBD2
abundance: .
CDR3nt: TGTGCCAGCAGTCGGTCCGGGACTAGCGGGAGTTGGTACGAGCAGTACTTC
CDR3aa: CASSRSGTSGSWYEQYF

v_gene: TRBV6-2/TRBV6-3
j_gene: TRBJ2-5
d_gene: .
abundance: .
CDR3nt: TGTGCCAGCAGTTACGGGGGCAGCGGGGCGCGGACCCAGTACTTC
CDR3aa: CASSYGGSGARTQYF

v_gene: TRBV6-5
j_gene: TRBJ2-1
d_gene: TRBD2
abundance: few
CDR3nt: TGTGCCAGCAGTTCCAATTCCCTAGCGGGGGGGACCCTCGGAAACAATGAGCAGTTCTTC
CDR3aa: CASSSNSLAGGTLGNNEQFF

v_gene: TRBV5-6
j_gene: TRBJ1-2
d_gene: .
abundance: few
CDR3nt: TGTGCCAGCAGCCAAGAGGGAGCTAAGACCTTC
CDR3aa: CASSQEGAKTF

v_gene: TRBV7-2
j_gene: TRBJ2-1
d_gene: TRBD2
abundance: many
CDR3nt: TGTGCCAGCAGCTGGGGGGGGAATGAGCAGTTCTTC
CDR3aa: CASSWGGNEQFF

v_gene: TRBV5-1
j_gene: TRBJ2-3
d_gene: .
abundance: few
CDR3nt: TGCGCCAGCAGCCCCCGGACCCGCACAGATACGCAGTATTTT
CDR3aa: CASSPRTRTDTQYF

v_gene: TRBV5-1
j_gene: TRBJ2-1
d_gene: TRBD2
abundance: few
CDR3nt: TGCGCCAGCAGCCTAGGGACTAGCGGGTCCCTCGGTCACAATGAGCAGTTCTTC
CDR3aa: CASSLGTSGSLGHNEQFF

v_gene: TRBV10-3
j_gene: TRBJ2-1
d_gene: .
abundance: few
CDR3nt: TGTGCCATCAGTATTCATAAGGATGAGCAGTTCTTC
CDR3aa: CAISIHKDEQFF

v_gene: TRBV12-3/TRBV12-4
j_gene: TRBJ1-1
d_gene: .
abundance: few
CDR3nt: TGTGCCAGCAGCCCATTCGAGGGACCGAACACTGAAGCTTTCTTT
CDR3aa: CASSPFEGPNTEAFF

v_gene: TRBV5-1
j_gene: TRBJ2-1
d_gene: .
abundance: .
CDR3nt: TGCGCCAGCACTGACTTTTACCGGAGGACCCCCAGCGCATCCTACAATGAGCAGTTCTTC
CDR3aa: CASTDFYRRTPSASYNEQFF

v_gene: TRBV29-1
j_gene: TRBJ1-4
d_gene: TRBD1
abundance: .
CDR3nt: TGCAGCGTGAGACAGGGGGAGTGGGGTGAAAAACTGTTTTTT
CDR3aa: CSVRQGEWGEKLFF

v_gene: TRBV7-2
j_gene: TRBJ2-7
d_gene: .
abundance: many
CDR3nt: TGTGCCAGCAGCTTAGCTTGGAGCGAACCAGGTAACGAGCAGTACTTC
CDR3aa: CASSLAWSEPGNEQYF

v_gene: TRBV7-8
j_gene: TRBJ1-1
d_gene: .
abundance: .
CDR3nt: TGTGCCAGCGGAAACGGGGCAGACAACACTGAAGCTTTCTTT
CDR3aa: CASGNGADNTEAFF

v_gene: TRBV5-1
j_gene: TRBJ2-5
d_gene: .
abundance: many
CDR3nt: TGCGCCAGCAGCGAGGGAGCAGAGACCCAGTACTTC
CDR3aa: CASSEGAETQYF

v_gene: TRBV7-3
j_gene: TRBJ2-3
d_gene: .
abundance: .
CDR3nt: TGTGCCAGCAGCTTGAGCGGAAGAGGTGTGGCAGATACGCAGTATTTT
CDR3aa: CASSLSGRGVADTQYF

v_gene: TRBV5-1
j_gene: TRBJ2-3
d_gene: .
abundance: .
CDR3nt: TGCGCCAGCAGCTTGCGTCGCACAGATACGCAGTATTTT
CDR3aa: CASSLRRTDTQYF

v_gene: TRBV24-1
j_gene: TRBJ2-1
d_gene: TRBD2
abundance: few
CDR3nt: TGTGCCACCAGAGCTAGCGGGATAGAGGGATCGGGGGACGCCCCGAATGAGCAGTTCTTC
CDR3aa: CATRASGIEGSGDAPNEQFF

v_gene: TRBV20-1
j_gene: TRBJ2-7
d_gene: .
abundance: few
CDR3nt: TGCAGTGCTAGAGGGGAGGCTTCGAACGAGCAGTACTTC
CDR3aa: CSARGEASNEQYF

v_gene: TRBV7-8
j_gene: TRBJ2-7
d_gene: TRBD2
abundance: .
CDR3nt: TGTGCCAGCAGCTTTTCTTTAATAGGGACTAGCGGGAGAAGGTACGAGCAGTACTTC
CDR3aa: CASSFSLIGTSGRRYEQYF

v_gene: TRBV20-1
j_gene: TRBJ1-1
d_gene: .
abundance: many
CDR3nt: TGCAGTGCGCCGGTTCCGAACACTGAAGCTTTCTTT
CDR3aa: CSAPVPNTEAFF

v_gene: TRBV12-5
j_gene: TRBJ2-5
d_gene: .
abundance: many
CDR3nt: TGTGCTAGTGGCCTGCGGGCAGAGACCCAGTACTTC
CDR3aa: CASGLRAETQYF

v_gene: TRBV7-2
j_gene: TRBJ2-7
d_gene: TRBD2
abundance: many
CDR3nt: TGTGCCAGCAGCCGACAAGGGACTAGCGGGGAGGACGAGCAGTACTTC
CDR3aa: CASSRQGTSGEDEQYF

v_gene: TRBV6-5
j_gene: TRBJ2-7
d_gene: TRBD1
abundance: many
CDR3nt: TGTGCCAGCAGTAGGACAGGGGGCAGAGCGGGCGAGCAGTACTTC
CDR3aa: CASSRTGGRAGEQYF

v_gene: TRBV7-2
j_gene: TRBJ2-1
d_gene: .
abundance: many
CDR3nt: TGTGCCAGCAGCTCAGTGTCGGCTCGGCAGTTCTTC
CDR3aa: CASSSVSARQFF

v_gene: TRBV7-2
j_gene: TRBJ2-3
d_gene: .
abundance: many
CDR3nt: TGTGCCAGCAGCTCAGTTTCGGATACGCAGTATTTT
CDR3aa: CASSSVSDTQYF

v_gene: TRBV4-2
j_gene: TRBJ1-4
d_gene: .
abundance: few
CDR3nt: TGTGCCAGCAGCCAAGTAGGGGCGCAGGATGAAAAACTGTTTTTT
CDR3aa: CASSQVGAQDEKLFF

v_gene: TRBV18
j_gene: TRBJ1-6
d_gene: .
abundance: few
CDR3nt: TGTGCCAGCTCACCGGGGAATGCGAATTCACCCCTCCACTTT
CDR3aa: CASSPGNANSPLHF

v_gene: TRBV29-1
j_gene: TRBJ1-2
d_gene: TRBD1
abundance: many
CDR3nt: TGCAGCGTTGTTGGGGACAGGAACTATGGCTACACCTTC
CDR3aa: CSVVGDRNYGYTF

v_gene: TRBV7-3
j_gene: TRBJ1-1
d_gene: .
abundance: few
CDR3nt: TGTGCCAGCAGCTTAAGGGGTGGCGGTGAAGCTTTCTTT
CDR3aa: CASSLRGGGEAFF

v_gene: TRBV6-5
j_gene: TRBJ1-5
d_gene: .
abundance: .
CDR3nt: TGTGCCAGCAGCCTGACGGGGCTCGCTGGCAATCAGCCCCAGCATTTT
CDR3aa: CASSLTGLAGNQPQHF

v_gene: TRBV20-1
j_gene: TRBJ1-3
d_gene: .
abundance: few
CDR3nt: TGCAGTGCTAGAGAAGATAGCGAGGGAGACACCATATATTTT
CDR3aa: CSAREDSEGDTIYF

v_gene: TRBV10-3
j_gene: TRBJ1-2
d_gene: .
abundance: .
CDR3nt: TGTGCCATCTCACAGGGACATAACTATGGCTACACCTTC
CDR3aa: CAISQGHNYGYTF

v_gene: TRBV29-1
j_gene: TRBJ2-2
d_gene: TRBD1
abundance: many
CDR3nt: TGCAGCGTCCTTGGACAGGGGGGCACCGGGGAGCTGTTTTTT
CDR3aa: CSVLGQGGTGELFF